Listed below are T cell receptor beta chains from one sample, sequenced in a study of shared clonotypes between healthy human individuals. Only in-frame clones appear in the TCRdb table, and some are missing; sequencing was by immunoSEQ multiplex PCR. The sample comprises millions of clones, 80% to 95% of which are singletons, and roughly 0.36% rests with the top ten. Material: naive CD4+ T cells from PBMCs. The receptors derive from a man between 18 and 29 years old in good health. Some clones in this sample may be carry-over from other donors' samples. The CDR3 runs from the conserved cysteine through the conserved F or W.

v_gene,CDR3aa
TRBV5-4,CASSPSGGNEKLFF
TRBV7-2,CASSLGGASGGYEQYF
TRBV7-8,CASSSPGARETQYF
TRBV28,CASSISGGNTGELFF
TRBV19,CASSGPTSGSSYEQYF
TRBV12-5,CASGFAVPGVGLETQYF
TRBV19,CASRSLAGGLETQYF
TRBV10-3,CAISEGQGASYGYTF
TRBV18,CASSAGTGGENIQYF
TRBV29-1,CSVEVGQNYGYTF
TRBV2,CASSEGTGPQETQYF
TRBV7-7,CASSLVEPAGGVLPEQFF
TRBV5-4,CASSLTGEGNTIYF
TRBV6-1,CASIKAASRYF
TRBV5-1,CASSSSGGQYNEQFF
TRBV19,CASSMREGMSDTQYF
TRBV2,CASSERRLAGGSSTDTQYF
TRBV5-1,CASSFIRGYEQYF
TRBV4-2,CASSRSGEGRTEAFF
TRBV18,CASSPEGNYGYTF
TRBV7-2,CASILASGQQYNEQFF
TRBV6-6,CASSYRAGGGTDTQYF
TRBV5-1,CASGPTSGSSTDTQYF
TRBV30,CAWSSFGQNNSPLHF
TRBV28,CASTQGRYEQYF
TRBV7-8,CASSLDRAGTYEQYF
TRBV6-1,CASSGQVVYGYTF
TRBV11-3,CASSFLVDPTGYEQYF
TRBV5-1,CASSPPNIGTDTQYF
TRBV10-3,CAISDPSGTTYEQYF
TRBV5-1,CASGREGRADTQYF
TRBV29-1,CSVAATQETQYF
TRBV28,CASSLWASGASTDTQYF
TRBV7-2,CASSLDRNEQFF
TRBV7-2,CASSPVLRAYNEQFF
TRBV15,CATSRGAGKGADTQYF
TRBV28,CASSLAGGVETQYF
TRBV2,CASSDSGMQFF
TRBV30,CAWSVRQGLNTGELFF
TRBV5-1,CASSLLGSRLADSYEQYF
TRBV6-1,CASSELRDSKRAFF
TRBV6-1,CASSERFGVFF
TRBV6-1,CASSEGLTTDTQYF
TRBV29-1,CSGTPRGRGQNEQFF
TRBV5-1,CASSLEGTAETQYF
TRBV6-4,CASSVVRQGLSAQPQHF
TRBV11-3,CASSFKSYNEQFF
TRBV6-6,CASTSLAGTNEQYF
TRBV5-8,CASSLGTYRAYEQYF
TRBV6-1,CASSGQGGATEAFF
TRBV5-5,CASSTTGGADTQYF
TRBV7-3,CASSFDDSYGYTF
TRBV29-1,CSAKPGPSSYNEQFF
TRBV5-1,CASSLGTGGYEQYF
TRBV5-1,CASSTGQVGDTQYF
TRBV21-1,CASSPSGGYYGYTF
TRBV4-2,CASSQEGGNSPLHF
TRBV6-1,CASSEWVTSGRGGYF
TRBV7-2,CASSLGGNTIYF
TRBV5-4,CASSLAALGTDTQYF